The following is a TCR beta chain sequence with its context. Per the original data handling: How many nucleated cells were present was estimated from reference gene primer amplification. Data came from immunoSEQ multiplex PCR; TCRdb stores just in-frame clones and leaves some out. D and trimming come from the DNA, and the V and J calls and clone size come from that table. The data hold around 71,000 clones, with 86% observed a single time. There are 14 residues in the CDR3. The germline gives CDR1 LNHDA, CDR2 SQIVND (reference sequence). V was shortened by 3 bases and J by 2 bases, with 11 bases between the two germline ends. The sample comes from a study of blood T cell repertoires in COVID-19. On the study more broadly: Acute and convalescent COVID-19 samples came from the United States, Italy and Spain.

The chain joins TRBV19 to TRBJ2-7; D perhaps matches TRBD1 (6 bases). The clonotype comes from an older woman with acute or convalescent COVID-19. The specimen sequenced was peripheral blood. DNA for the CDR3: TGTGCCAGTAGTATTGACAGGCGCACCTACGAGCAGTACTTC. Translating it yields CASSIDRRTYEQYF.